Listed here are 25 T cell receptor beta chains from one sample, sequenced in a study of blood T cell repertoires in COVID-19. Using immunoSEQ multiplex PCR, the repertoire was profiled, and TCRdb retains in-frame clones only, with some absent. There are under 95,000 clones in the sample; 65% to 85% occur only once, and 30% to 35% lies in the top ten. The sample comprised peripheral blood. Receptors originate from a woman of 80 years or more with active or convalescent COVID-19.

The chain uses TRBV14 and TRBJ2-7, with no clear D. V was clipped by 1 base and J by 4 bases, with 2 bases between them. The CDR3 runs 11 residues. Germline-derived CDR1 and CDR2 are SGHDN and FVKESK. CDR3 in DNA: TGTGCCAGCAGCCAAGCATACGAGCAGTACTTC. Translating it yields CASSQAYEQYF.

The chain carries TRBV11-3 and TRBJ2-1; D remains unclear. Between the trimmed V and J ends, which lost 8 bases and 0 bases, there was a span of 11 bases. CDR1 and CDR2 from the germline V gene are SGHNT and YENEEA. The CDR3 is 14 residues long. CDR3 in amino acids: CASPPTRSYNEQFF. CDR3 in DNA: TGTGCCAGCCCCCCCACACGCTCCTACAATGAGCAGTTCTTC.

The rearrangement uses TRBV3-1 (or the pseudogene TRBV3-2) and TRBJ1-1, with TRBD1 identical over 8 bases. In germline, CDR1 is LGHDT, CDR2 YNNKEL (reference sequence). The J segment lost 11 bases and the V segment lost 4 bases, leaving 6 bases of the junction unmatched. This CDR3 region has 12 residues. This chain's CDR3 is CASSLRGRSAFF. CDR3 sequence (DNA): TGTGCCAGCAGCCTCAGGGGGCGTTCGGCTTTCTTT.

The CDR3 nucleotides read TGCGCCAGCAGCTTGGGAAACAGGGGGCGAGAGACCCAGTACTTC. This gives the protein CASSLGNRGRETQYF. The chain is built from TRBV5-1 and TRBJ2-5; TRBD1 aligns across 9 bases. After removal of 0 bases from V and 4 bases from J, the junction contained 4 bases not matched to a gene. Germline loops: CDR1 SGHRS, CDR2 YFSETQ. The CDR3 consists of 15 residues.

The V and J genes are TRBV19 and TRBJ2-7; 10 nucleotides agree with TRBD2. V lost 4 bases to trimming and J lost 1 base; unmatched junction nucleotides: 4. The germline gives CDR1 LNHDA, CDR2 SQIVND (reference sequence). The CDR3 spans 15 residues. CDR3 protein: CASSTRTSGSYEQYF. CDR3 nucleotides: TGTGCCAGTAGTACCCGGACTAGCGGTTCCTACGAGCAGTACTTC.

The rearrangement links TRBV7-9 to TRBJ1-4; 10 bases agree with TRBD1. The CDR3 contains 14 residues. CDR1 is SEHNR and CDR2 is FQNEAQ in the germline V gene (reference sequence). J was trimmed by 6 bases and V by 4 bases; bases with no gene match: 2. This chain's CDR3 is CASSYGTGDEKLFF. CDR3 nucleotide sequence: TGTGCCAGCAGCTACGGGACAGGGGATGAAAAACTGTTTTTT.

This sequence joins TRBV7-3 and TRBJ2-3; D is perhaps TRBD1 (5 bases). V shed 6 bases and J shed 3 bases, with 19 bases lying between them. This CDR3 spans 16 amino acids. Germline loops: CDR1 SGHTA, CDR2 FQGTGA. The CDR3 bases are TGTGCCAGCAGTCCCCGGACACTAACCATGACAGATACGCAGTATTTT. Residues: CASSPRTLTMTDTQYF.

The V gene is TRBV10-3, the J gene TRBJ2-2; the D gene is possibly TRBD2 (6 bases). Per germline, CDR1 ENHRY and CDR2 SYGVKD. V was shortened by 7 bases and J by 4 bases, with 13 bases between the two germline ends. The CDR3 length is 14 residues. The CDR3 DNA reads as TGTGCCATCAATAGCGGCCAGCTCACCGGGGAGCTGTTTTTT. Translating it yields CAINSGQLTGELFF.

The chain recombines TRBV28 with TRBJ1-5; no firm D call. Germline loops: CDR1 MDHEN, CDR2 SYDVKM. Trimming left V 7 bases short and J 0 bases short, with 22 bases between. The CDR3 extends over 18 amino acids. CDR3 amino acids: CASTRTTMRVHSNQPQHF. CDR3 DNA sequence: TGTGCCAGCACTAGAACAACAATGAGGGTCCATAGCAATCAGCCCCAGCATTTT.

This rearrangement joins TRBV2 to TRBJ2-7; no reliable D call. The germline V and J ends were trimmed by 4 bases and 2 bases, with 9 bases remaining between them. The germline CDR1 and CDR2 sequences are SNHLY and FYNNEI. CDR3 length: 13 residues. The CDR3 sequence is CASSGGLTYEQYF. DNA of the CDR3: TGTGCCAGCAGTGGAGGCTTAACCTACGAGCAGTACTTC.

V usage is TRBV7-2 and J usage is TRBJ1-1; D is perhaps TRBD1 (5 bases). CDR3 length: 14 amino acids. Germline V CDR1 and CDR2: SGHTA, FQGNSA. Trimming shortened V by 1 base and J by 4 bases, and 10 bases separated the two germline ends. The CDR3 DNA reads TGTGCCAGCAGCTTAGAAGTGGGGGGCACTGAAGCTTTCTTT. This codes for CASSLEVGGTEAFF. The full variable domain, in which reference TRBV7-2 and TRBJ1-1 provide the parts outside the CDR3, is GAGVSQSPSNKVTEKGKDVELRCDPISGHTALYWYRQSLGQGLEFLIYFQGNSAPDKSGLPSDRFSAERTGGSVSTLTIQRTQQEDSAVYLCASSLEVGGTEAFFGQGTRLTVV.

The chain links TRBV18 to TRBJ2-1; 7 bases match TRBD2. The V gene end was trimmed by 0 bases and the J gene end by 2 bases; junction bases not matched to a gene: 7. The CDR3 covers 17 residues. The germline gives CDR1 KGHSH, CDR2 LQKENI. This chain's CDR3 is CASSPPEAGATYNEQFF. CDR3 sequence (DNA): TGTGCCAGCTCACCACCTGAGGCGGGAGCAACCTACAATGAGCAGTTCTTC.

The rearrangement links TRBV6-1 to TRBJ2-7, with D maybe TRBD1 (6 bases). V was shortened by 1 base and J by 2 bases, with 18 bases between the two germline ends. The germline V gene has CDR1 MNHNS and CDR2 SASEGT. CDR3 length equals 17 residues. The CDR3 DNA follows: TGTGCCAGCAGTGAAGGCCTTAGTGGGGGCGGCACCTACGAGCAGTACTTC. Translated: CASSEGLSGGGTYEQYF.

This sequence joins TRBV18 and TRBJ2-7, with TRBD2 matching 9 bases. In germline, CDR1 is KGHSH, CDR2 LQKENI. The CDR3 extends over 15 amino acids. Germline trimming cut 0 bases from V and 7 bases from J; bases unmatched to any gene: 7. This CDR3 reads CASSPPAGGDLEQYF. The CDR3 coding sequence is TGTGCCAGCTCACCACCGGCGGGAGGGGATTTAGAGCAGTACTTC.

This sequence joins TRBV30 and TRBJ2-7, with 7 bases identical to TRBD2. J lost 6 bases, V lost 1 base, and 6 bases had no gene match. Germline values: CDR1 GTSNPN, CDR2 SVGIG (reference sequence). CDR3 length: 13 residues. The CDR3 nucleotides are TGTGCCTGGAGTGGAGGGAGGGCGGCCGAGCAGTACTTC. It is translated as CAWSGGRAAEQYF.

The genes are TRBV24-1 and TRBJ2-3, with TRBD1 matching over 8 bases. This CDR3 contains 20 residues. From germline, CDR1 is KGHDR and CDR2 SFDVKD. The ends lost 5 bases at V and 4 bases at J; junction bases unmatched: 22. CDR3 DNA: TGTGCCACCAGTGCCAGGAGCAGGGGGCGCGGGCGGGACGGCGCAGATACGCAGTATTTT. It is translated as CATSARSRGRGRDGADTQYF.

The table lists this clone with a count of one. This chain connects TRBV12-3 or TRBV12-4 to TRBJ2-1, with 9 nucleotides matching TRBD1. The junction had 10 bases not matched to a gene; V was cut back by 11 bases and J by 8 bases. This CDR3 comprises 13 residues. The CDR3 sequence is CALGQGSLDEQFF. The CDR3 bases are TGTGCCTTAGGACAGGGGTCGCTAGATGAGCAGTTCTTC.

The chain uses TRBV4-2 and TRBJ2-7; 7 bases fit TRBD1. Germline assignment: CDR1 LGHNA and CDR2 YNFKEQ. The CDR3 extends over 17 amino acids. J gave up 4 bases and V 2 bases, and 14 bases lay outside the gene matches. CDR3 amino acids: CASSQTDDRAREYEQYF. DNA of the CDR3: TGTGCCAGCAGCCAAACGGACGACAGGGCACGTGAGTACGAGCAGTACTTC.

V usage is TRBV24-1 and J usage is TRBJ2-3, with TRBD1 as a possible D gene (5 bases). There are 16 residues in the CDR3. V lost 0 bases and J lost 0, with 9 bases in between. Germline assignment: CDR1 KGHDR and CDR2 SFDVKD. The CDR3 DNA reads as TGTGCCACCAGTGATTTGGCCGGACAAAGCACAGATACGCAGTATTTT. As protein: CATSDLAGQSTDTQYF.

V gene TRBV28 combines with J gene TRBJ2-5; D call uncertain. Germline V gene sequence: CDR1 MDHEN, CDR2 SYDVKM. The V end was cut by 5 bases, the J end by 1 base, with 14 bases between. CDR3 length equals 15 residues. CDR3 loop: CASSGRGHLQETQYF. CDR3 nucleotides: TGTGCCAGCAGTGGCCGTGGGCACCTCCAAGAGACCCAGTACTTC.

The rearrangement joins TRBV6-1 to TRBJ2-2; 14 nucleotides match TRBD2. Germline V gives CDR1 MNHNS, CDR2 SASEGT. CDR3 size: 18 residues. Losses at the gene ends were 2 bases for V and 5 bases for J; bases not matched to a gene: 7. CDR3 nucleotides: TGTGCCAGCAGTGAAAGGGGACTAGCGGGAGAATGGACCGGGGAGCTGTTTTTT. This gives the protein CASSERGLAGEWTGELFF.

The chain recombines TRBV11-2 with TRBJ2-3; 7 nucleotides align to TRBD2. Per germline, CDR1 SGHAT and CDR2 FQNNGV. The CDR3 is made up of 15 amino acids. V was pared by 0 bases and J by 4 bases, with 4 bases of the junction left unmatched. The CDR3 DNA reads TGTGCCAGCAGCTTAGACGGACTAGAGGCAGATACGCAGTATTTT. This sequence encodes CASSLDGLEADTQYF.

A note on this clone: Mismatch with germline at one junction end may stem from a read error. This chain joins TRBV5-4 and TRBJ2-2, with TRBD1 as a possible D gene (5 bases). In germline, CDR1 is SGHNT, CDR2 YYREEE (reference sequence). This CDR3 comprises 16 residues. The CDR3 reads CASSLPGQINTGELFF. The CDR3 DNA follows: TGTGCCAGCAGCTTGCCTGGACAAATAAACACGGGGGAGCTGTTTTTT.

CDR3 sequence (DNA): TGCGCCAGCAGCCAAGCGCTCCGGGACAGTTGGGGCTACACCTTC. Translation: CASSQALRDSWGYTF. The genes are TRBV4-3 and TRBJ1-2; TRBD1 matches 7 bases. In germline, CDR1 is LGHNA, CDR2 YSLEER. This CDR3 is built from 15 residues. V dropped 1 base and J dropped 8; count of bases not matched to a gene: 10.

The chain links TRBV5-1 to TRBJ2-1, with 7 bases that match TRBD2. This CDR3 spans 15 amino acids. Germline V gene data show CDR1 as SGHRS and CDR2 as YFSETQ. Unmatched junction bases numbered 8, after V lost 4 bases and J lost 4 bases. CDR3: CASSREVGIYNEQFF. CDR3 in DNA: TGCGCCAGCAGCCGGGAGGTAGGAATATACAATGAGCAGTTCTTC.